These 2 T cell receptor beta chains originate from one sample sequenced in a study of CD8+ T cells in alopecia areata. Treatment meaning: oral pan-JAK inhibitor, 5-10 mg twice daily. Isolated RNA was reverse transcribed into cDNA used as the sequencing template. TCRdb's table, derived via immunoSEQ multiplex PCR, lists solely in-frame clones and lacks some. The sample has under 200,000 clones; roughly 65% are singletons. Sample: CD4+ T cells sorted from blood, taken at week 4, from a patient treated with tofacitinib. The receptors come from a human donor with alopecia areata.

DNA for the CDR3: TGTGCCAGCAGTCTTCACATCGATCAGCCCCAGCATTTT. Encoded protein: CASSLHIDQPQHF. V usage is TRBV6-5 and J usage is TRBJ1-5, with D unclear. Deletions cut 5 bases from V and 5 bases from J, with 10 bases between. Looked up from germline, CDR1 is MNHEY and CDR2 is SVGAGI. The CDR3 sequence is 13 residues long.

DNA of the CDR3: TGCGCCAGCAGCCTCCTGGGCACGGCCAACGTCCTGACTTTC. Protein product: CASSLLGTANVLTF. This chain connects TRBV4-1 to TRBJ2-6; D remains ambiguous. V was shortened by 4 bases and J by 6 bases, with 10 bases between the two germline ends. Germline V gene lookup returns CDR1 MGHRA and CDR2 YSYEKL. CDR3 length: 14 amino acids.